The rows below give T cell receptor beta chains drawn from one sample of a study of response to subunit inactivated influenza vaccine. Each CDR3 protein gets one entry after TCRdb re-called the RT-PCR reads with MiXCR. Altogether some 500,000 distinct CDR3 sequences are present, 16% being singletons, with the ten largest covering 2.5% to 3.5%. The input for sequencing was CD4+ T cells sorted from PBMCs, taken 23 to 25 months after vaccination. Receptors were obtained from a man between 45 and 75 years old who received an inactivated influenza vaccine. Both conserved end residues are part of each CDR3. The D gene is left open where the match is weak. Some rows have no size entry. The others give once, few or many, or a class for an expanded clone.

>.|TRBJ2-1|.|14|TRBV3-1
CASSRGENYNEQFF
TGTGCCAGCAGCCGCGGGGAGAACTACAATGAGCAGTTCTTC
>.|TRBJ2-2|.|16|TRBV5-1
CASRPLYRGATGELFF
TGCGCCAGCCGACCTCTTTATCGGGGGGCCACCGGGGAGCTGTTTTTT
>.|TRBJ2-5|TRBD2|13|TRBV20-1
CSARDGLAETQYF
TGCAGTGCTAGAGATGGACTAGCGGAGACCCAGTACTTC
>.|TRBJ1-5|.|14|TRBV29-1
CSVQGGGGNQPQHF
TGCAGCGTTCAGGGAGGGGGAGGCAATCAGCCCCAGCATTTT
>.|TRBJ1-2|.|15|TRBV12-3/TRBV12-4
CASIKSTDSPGGYTF
TGTGCCAGCATCAAATCCACGGACAGCCCGGGTGGCTACACCTTC
>few|TRBJ2-1|.|12|TRBV29-1
CSVYGQGGEQFF
TGCAGCGTTTATGGACAGGGAGGGGAGCAGTTCTTC
>.|TRBJ2-6|.|16|TRBV18
CASSPTLSSGANVLTF
TGTGCCAGCTCACCAACCTTGTCCTCTGGGGCCAACGTCCTGACTTTC
>few|TRBJ2-5|TRBD2|15|TRBV25-1
CASRGSGLAGEAQYF
TGTGCCAGCAGAGGTTCGGGACTAGCGGGAGAGGCCCAGTACTTC
>few|TRBJ2-7|TRBD1|15|TRBV7-2
CASRTRGLSSYEQYF
TGTGCCAGCAGGACCAGGGGGCTAAGCTCCTACGAGCAGTACTTC
>few|TRBJ1-2|.|14|TRBV11-2
CASSIGPSMYGYTF
TGTGCCAGCAGCATAGGACCTTCCATGTATGGCTACACCTTC
>.|TRBJ2-5|TRBD1|14|TRBV20-1
CSASIGTGKETQYF
TGCAGTGCTAGTATCGGGACAGGGAAAGAGACCCAGTACTTC
>.|TRBJ2-1|.|15|TRBV20-1
CSARGPTRSYNEQFF
TGCAGTGCTAGAGGCCCTACCCGCTCCTACAATGAGCAGTTCTTC
>many|TRBJ1-3|.|14|TRBV5-6
CASSLYGSGNTIYF
TGTGCCAGCAGCTTGTACGGCTCTGGAAACACCATATATTTT
>few|TRBJ2-7|.|14|TRBV5-1
CASSLDQRTYEQYF
TGCGCCAGCAGCTTGGATCAGAGAACCTACGAGCAGTACTTC
>many|TRBJ1-4|.|13|TRBV20-1
CSAKWDGAEKLFF
TGCAGTGCAAAATGGGACGGGGCTGAAAAACTGTTTTTT
>.|TRBJ2-2|.|11|TRBV10-3
CATMNTGELFF
TGTGCCACTATGAACACCGGGGAGCTGTTTTTT
>few|TRBJ1-2|.|14|TRBV10-3
CAISGPQGNYGYTF
TGTGCCATCAGTGGGCCACAGGGAAACTATGGCTACACCTTC
>.|TRBJ2-3|TRBD2|19|TRBV9
CASSALTSGGAYNADTQYF
TGTGCCAGCAGCGCCCTAACTAGCGGGGGGGCCTACAATGCAGATACGCAGTATTTT
>few|TRBJ2-7|TRBD2|14|TRBV4-3
CASSQQREYYEQYF
TGCGCCAGCAGCCAACAGCGGGAATACTACGAGCAGTACTTC
>.|TRBJ2-1|.|16|TRBV5-1
CASSLDLGAAYNEQFF
TGCGCCAGCAGCTTGGATCTGGGGGCGGCGTACAATGAGCAGTTCTTC
>.|TRBJ1-5|.|12|TRBV20-1
CSARQLSGPQHF
TGCAGTGCGAGACAGCTGAGTGGGCCCCAGCATTTT
>.|TRBJ1-6|TRBD1|16|TRBV7-2
CASSLLRDRGYSPLHF
TGTGCCAGCAGCCTACTCCGGGACAGGGGCTATTCACCCCTCCACTTT
>.|TRBJ1-5|.|12|TRBV6-6
CASNSYDQPQHF
TGTGCCAGCAATTCCTATGATCAGCCCCAGCATTTT
>few|TRBJ2-7|TRBD1|13|TRBV7-2
CASSLPDRAEQYF
TGTGCCAGCAGCTTACCAGACAGGGCCGAGCAGTACTTC
>few|TRBJ2-5|.|12|TRBV3-1
CASSQVDETQYF
TGTGCCAGCAGCCAAGTGGACGAGACCCAGTACTTC
>.|TRBJ2-5|.|14|TRBV20-1
CSAPIASEQETQYF
TGCAGTGCCCCCATCGCAAGCGAACAAGAGACCCAGTACTTC
>.|TRBJ2-4|TRBD1|17|TRBV4-1
CASSQGTGMGTKNIQYF
TGCGCCAGCAGCCAAGGGACAGGGATGGGAACCAAAAACATTCAGTACTTC
>.|TRBJ2-1|.|13|TRBV24-1
CATSTRGLGEQFF
TGTGCCACCAGTACCCGGGGGCTAGGTGAGCAGTTCTTC
>.|TRBJ2-1|TRBD2|15|TRBV3-1
CASSQGLAGNNEQFF
TGTGCCAGCAGCCAAGGCCTAGCGGGGAATAATGAGCAGTTCTTC
>.|TRBJ2-1|.|13|TRBV7-2
CASSLVKHNEQFF
TGTGCCAGCAGCTTAGTGAAACACAATGAGCAGTTCTTC
>many|TRBJ1-2|.|16|TRBV5-6
CASSLANGGTNYGYTF
TGTGCCAGCAGCTTGGCCAATGGGGGGACTAACTATGGCTACACCTTC